The next 30 T cell receptor beta chains were all read from a single sample in a study of blood T cell repertoires in COVID-19 (dated by TCRdb to about 2020). The library was built by means of the immunoSEQ multiplex PCR assay. Not all clones reach the TCRdb copy of this immuneACCESS table, which keeps in-frame sequences only. Checked studies attribute under half of the gap to unresolved V genes and leave the rest unexplained. The sample includes about 160,000 clones, with under 90% observed a single time. The leading ten clones occupy about 7.2% of the sample. Sequencing input: PBMCs or T cells enriched from blood (not recorded which). These receptors all stem from a man over 45 who had recovered from COVID-19.

The chain has TRBV3-1 (or the pseudogene TRBV3-2) and TRBJ2-2; 7 nucleotides match TRBD1. This CDR3 contains 17 residues. With V trimmed by 1 base and J by 4 bases, 9 bases remained unmatched. CDR1 and CDR2 from the germline V gene are LGHDT and YNNKEL (reference sequence). In DNA form, the CDR3 reads TGTGCCAGCAGCCAAGGAGACAGGGCAGCTACCACCGGGGAGCTGTTTTTT. Encoded protein: CASSQGDRAATTGELFF.

This CDR3 reads CASSLDGTSGITYEQYF. CDR3 DNA sequence: TGTGCCAGCAGCTTAGATGGGACTAGCGGGATAACCTACGAGCAGTACTTC. V gene TRBV11-2 combines with J gene TRBJ2-7; 13 nucleotides align to TRBD2. The CDR3 has 17 amino acids. V shed 0 bases and J 2 bases; nucleotides not matched to a gene: 4. The germline gives CDR1 SGHAT, CDR2 FQNNGV.

DNA of the CDR3: TGCGCCAGCAGCTTGGGAGTCAGGGGACAGAATTCACCCCTCCACTTT. Translated, it gives CASSLGVRGQNSPLHF. The J gene is TRBJ1-6, the V gene TRBV5-1; 7 nucleotides agree with TRBD1. After removal of 0 bases from V and 7 bases from J, the junction contained 7 bases not matched to a gene. Per the germline V gene, CDR1 is SGHRS and CDR2 is YFSETQ. This CDR3 has 16 amino acids.

The rearrangement uses TRBV6-5 and TRBJ1-6; no clear D gene. V lost 6 bases to trimming and J lost 0 bases, with 9 bases between them. CDR3 length: 15 amino acids. Germline CDR1 reads MNHEY; CDR2 reads SVGAGI. The CDR3 loop reads CASRPRSSYNSPLHF. The CDR3 DNA is TGTGCCAGCAGACCTAGAAGCTCCTATAATTCACCCCTCCACTTT.

V is TRBV2 and J is TRBJ2-2; perhaps TRBD2 as D (7 bases). Germline V gives CDR1 SNHLY, CDR2 FYNNEI. The length of the CDR3 is 17 residues. V was trimmed by 4 bases and J by 3 bases, leaving 18 bases between them. CDR3 bases: TGTGCCAGCAGTGTCCGAGGGGCGGGGGCCGACACCGGGGAGCTGTTTTTT. Translation gives CASSVRGAGADTGELFF.

The rearrangement uses TRBV15 and TRBJ1-4; tentative D call: TRBD1 (5 bases). Trimming removed 3 bases from V and 7 bases from J, with 9 bases in between. Per germline, CDR1 LNHNV and CDR2 YYDKDF (reference sequence). The CDR3 runs 13 residues. The CDR3, as DNA: TGTGCCACCAGCAGCTCGGGGGGTGAAAAACTGTTTTTT. The encoded protein is CATSSSGGEKLFF.

V usage is TRBV11-3 and J usage is TRBJ1-2; 8 positions agree with TRBD1. V dropped 2 bases and J dropped 7; count of bases not matched to a gene: 6. Germline V gene sequence: CDR1 SGHNT, CDR2 YENEEA. CDR3 length: 14 amino acids. CDR3 nucleotide sequence: TGTGCCAGCAGCTTACAAGGACAGGGTCTTGGCTACACCTTC. Translated: CASSLQGQGLGYTF.

The chain uses TRBV30 and TRBJ1-2; D is perhaps TRBD1 (5 bases). Between the trimmed V and J ends, which lost 0 bases and 7 bases, there was a span of 18 bases. This CDR3 has 15 residues. Germline assignment: CDR1 GTSNPN and CDR2 SVGIG (reference sequence). CDR3: CAWSVRSGLFGGYTF. The CDR3 DNA reads as TGTGCCTGGAGTGTAAGGTCAGGGCTTTTTGGTGGCTACACCTTC.

The chain combines TRBV24-1 with TRBJ2-2; 8 bases match TRBD2. The trim removed 9 bases at V and 4 bases at J, leaving 9 bases unmatched. Germline CDR1 is KGHDR and CDR2 is SFDVKD. The CDR3 totals 15 residues. DNA for the CDR3: TGTGCCACCCTTTCGGGGGGGCCAGGCACCGGGGAGCTGTTTTTT. Protein product: CATLSGGPGTGELFF.

This rearrangement joins TRBV18 to TRBJ2-3; D ambiguous. This CDR3 is built from 17 residues. Looked up from germline, CDR1 is KGHSH and CDR2 is LQKENI. V was trimmed by 1 base and J by 1 base, leaving 15 bases between them. The CDR3 loop reads CASSPQAGLVGTDTQYF. DNA of the CDR3: TGTGCCAGCTCACCACAGGCTGGTCTAGTTGGCACAGATACGCAGTATTTT.

This chain links TRBV5-4 with TRBJ1-1, with TRBD1 matching over 11 bases. Germline CDR1 reads SGHNT; CDR2 reads YYREEE (reference sequence). This CDR3 has 14 residues. J was trimmed by 7 bases and V by 1 base; bases with no gene match: 3. CDR3 coding DNA: TGTGCCAGCAGCTTGCAGGGACAGGGGGTTGAAGCTTTCTTT. The encoded protein is CASSLQGQGVEAFF.

The V and J genes are TRBV4-3 and TRBJ1-1; 9 bases fit TRBD1. CDR3 length: 19 amino acids. Per germline, CDR1 LGHNA and CDR2 YSLEER. With 1 base clipped from V and 3 bases from J, the junction kept 15 bases outside the gene matches. CDR3 bases: TGCGCCAGCAGCCAAGGGTGGGACAGGGACTATTATGAGGACACTGAAGCTTTCTTT. It yields the protein CASSQGWDRDYYEDTEAFF.

This chain links TRBV27 with TRBJ2-4, with a tentative D call TRBD1 (6 bases). V lost 5 bases and J lost 0, with 11 bases in between. Germline V gives CDR1 MNHEY, CDR2 SMNVEV (reference sequence). The CDR3 has 15 residues. This chain's CDR3 is CASSPRGGAKNIQYF. The CDR3 DNA reads as TGTGCCAGCAGTCCCAGAGGGGGAGCCAAAAACATTCAGTACTTC.

This rearrangement joins TRBV27 to TRBJ2-7; 10 bases match TRBD2. Germline-derived CDR1 and CDR2 are MNHEY and SMNVEV (reference sequence). After removal of 5 bases from V and 1 base from J, the junction contained 5 bases not matched to a gene. This CDR3 is 15 amino acids long. The chain's CDR3 is CASSPQTSGSYEQYF. CDR3 in DNA: TGTGCCAGCAGTCCACAGACTAGCGGGTCCTACGAGCAGTACTTC.

The V and J genes are TRBV7-9 and TRBJ1-6, with TRBD1 matching 9 bases. The CDR3 is 15 residues long. Germline assignment: CDR1 SEHNR and CDR2 FQNEAQ (reference sequence). Trimming removed 0 bases from V and 7 bases from J; junction bases left unmatched: 1. CDR3 nucleotide sequence: TGTGCCAGCAGCTTAGCGGGGACAGGGAATTCACCCCTCCACTTT. Residues: CASSLAGTGNSPLHF.

This clone appeared a few times. The chain's CDR3 is CASSQEIGGALGEQYF. The CDR3 DNA reads as TGCGCCAGCAGCCAAGAAATCGGGGGGGCCTTGGGCGAGCAGTACTTC. The chain links TRBV4-1 to TRBJ2-7; 8 nucleotides match TRBD2. Germline trimming cut 0 bases from V and 6 bases from J; bases unmatched to any gene: 10. Germline V lookup: CDR1 MGHRA, CDR2 YSYEKL. This CDR3 spans 16 amino acids.

This sequence joins TRBV13 and TRBJ2-3; TRBD1 matches at 7 bases. In germline, CDR1 is PRHDT, CDR2 FYEKMQ (reference sequence). The CDR3 loop spans 17 amino acids. V gave up 4 bases and J gave up 2 bases; unmatched junction bases: 12. As DNA, the CDR3 is TGTGCCAGCAGCTATAACCCGGGACAGACACTCACAGATACGCAGTATTTT. Its protein product is CASSYNPGQTLTDTQYF. The whole variable domain, filled in from reference TRBV13 and TRBJ2-3, reads AAGVIQSPRHLIKEKRETATLKCYPIPRHDTVYWYQQGPGQDPQFLISFYEKMQSDKGSIPDRFSAQQFSDYHSELNMSSLELGDSALYFCASSYNPGQTLTDTQYFGPGTRLTVL.

This rearrangement joins TRBV15 to TRBJ1-2, with D tentatively TRBD1 (5 bases). The CDR3 spans 14 residues. Trimming took off 1 base at V and 5 bases at J, with 11 bases between the two ends. Germline values: CDR1 LNHNV, CDR2 YYDKDF (reference sequence). Written as DNA, the CDR3 is TGTGCCACCAGCAGAGTAACAGGTCCGTATGGCTACACCTTC. As protein: CATSRVTGPYGYTF.

This clone was seen a few times. This chain connects TRBV29-1 to TRBJ1-4; D not resolved. Germline V lookup: CDR1 SQVTM, CDR2 ANQGSEA. Trimming removed 4 bases at V and 3 bases at J, with 9 bases between. There are 13 residues in the CDR3. The CDR3 sequence: CSVVQWPNEKLFF. Written as DNA, the CDR3 is TGCAGCGTTGTTCAGTGGCCTAATGAAAAACTGTTTTTT.

The V and J genes are TRBV6-5 and TRBJ2-1, with D perhaps TRBD1 (6 bases). The CDR3 has 15 amino acids. CDR1 is MNHEY, CDR2 SVGAGI, per germline. Deletions cut 6 bases from V and 6 bases from J, with 18 bases between. The CDR3 DNA sequence: TGTGCCAGCAGATCCCTCCGGACAGCAATCAATGAGCAGTTCTTC. The encoded protein is CASRSLRTAINEQFF.

This clone was detected a few times. V is TRBV5-1 and J is TRBJ1-2; D perhaps matches TRBD1 (5 bases). CDR1 is SGHRS, CDR2 YFSETQ, per germline. V lost 0 bases and J 1 base, leaving 10 bases between the germline ends. This CDR3 is 15 amino acids long. The CDR3 DNA reads as TGCGCCAGCAGCTTGGGACGGGACTTTAACTATGGCTACACCTTC. Residues: CASSLGRDFNYGYTF. The full variable domain, in which reference TRBV5-1 and TRBJ1-2 provide the parts outside the CDR3, is KAGVTQTPRYLIKTRGQQVTLSCSPISGHRSVSWYQQTPGQGLQFLFEYFSETQRNKGNFPGRFSGRQFSNSRSEMNVSTLELGDSALYLCASSLGRDFNYGYTFGSGTRLTVV.

The chain recombines TRBV6-2 or TRBV6-3 with TRBJ1-1, with TRBD1 as a possible D gene (6 bases). CDR1 is MNHEY, CDR2 SVGEGT, per germline. This CDR3 is built from 18 residues. V dropped 0 bases and J dropped 5 bases, with 22 bases sitting between them. The CDR3 loop reads CASSYSAEGDTRGTEAFF. CDR3 in DNA: TGTGCCAGCAGTTACTCCGCCGAAGGGGACACAAGGGGGACTGAAGCTTTCTTT.

This clone came up a few times. The chain uses TRBV11-3 and TRBJ2-7; 7 positions agree with TRBD1. Germline-derived CDR1 and CDR2 are SGHNT and YENEEA. CDR3 length: 15 residues. After removal of 4 bases from V and 0 bases from J, the junction contained 6 bases not matched to a gene. The CDR3 spells CASSSTGVPSYEQYF. The DNA for the CDR3 is TGTGCCAGCAGCTCCACAGGGGTTCCCTCCTACGAGCAGTACTTC. The whole variable domain, filled in from reference TRBV11-3 and TRBJ2-7, reads EAGVVQSPRYKIIEKKQPVAFWCNPISGHNTLYWYLQNLGQGPELLIRYENEEAVDDSQLPKDRFSAERLKGVDSTLKIQPAELGDSAVYLCASSSTGVPSYEQYFGPGTRLTVT.

The chain joins TRBV5-8 to TRBJ1-5; weak D call: TRBD1 (6 bases). V lost 1 base to trimming and J lost 0 bases, with 14 bases between them. The CDR3 has 17 amino acids. Germline CDR1 and CDR2: SGHTS and YDEGEE. This chain's CDR3 is CASSLQTQGYSNQPQHF. In DNA form, the CDR3 reads TGTGCCAGCAGCTTGCAGACACAGGGTTATAGCAATCAGCCCCAGCATTTT. Filled out from reference TRBV5-8 and TRBJ1-5, the complete variable domain reads EAGVTQSPTHLIKTRGQQATLRCSPISGHTSVYWYQQALGLGLQFLLWYDEGEERNRGNFPPRFSGRQFPNYSSELNVNALELEDSALYLCASSLQTQGYSNQPQHFGDGTRLSIL.

CDR3 in DNA: TGTGCCAGCAACAGCGGGGGGGTCATAGATACGCAGTATTTT. Protein product: CASNSGGVIDTQYF. V and J are TRBV3-1 (or the pseudogene TRBV3-2) and TRBJ2-3; 10 bases match TRBD2. This CDR3 region has 14 residues. Trimming at V came to 7 bases and at J to 5 bases, leaving 6 bases not matched to a gene. Germline lookup yields CDR1 LGHDT and CDR2 YNNKEL (reference sequence).

V is TRBV7-2 and J is TRBJ1-1; 10 positions agree with TRBD1. This CDR3 spans 14 amino acids. Germline V gene data show CDR1 as SGHTA and CDR2 as FQGNSA. Trimming cost V 3 bases and J 5 bases; bases outside gene matches: 3. Here the CDR3 reads CASSFDRGRTEAFF. Written as DNA, the CDR3 is TGTGCCAGCAGCTTCGACAGGGGGCGGACTGAAGCTTTCTTT.

Written as DNA, the CDR3 is TGTGCCAGCAGCCACACAAAAACCGGACAGGGGAGAGAGACCCAGTACTTC. It yields the protein CASSHTKTGQGRETQYF. The chain combines TRBV4-2 with TRBJ2-5, with 9 bases identical to TRBD1. Germline-derived CDR1 and CDR2 are LGHNA and YNFKEQ. V lost 3 bases, J lost 4 bases, and 12 bases stayed unmatched. The CDR3 extends over 17 amino acids.

This clone was detected once. The V gene is TRBV4-3, the J gene TRBJ2-1; 11 positions agree with TRBD2. CDR3 length: 16 amino acids. Germline V lookup: CDR1 LGHNA, CDR2 YSLEER. The V segment lost 3 bases and the J segment 4 bases; nucleotides outside the gene matches: 5. The chain's CDR3 is CASSQVLAGGYNEQFF. The CDR3, as DNA: TGCGCCAGCAGCCAGGTCCTAGCGGGGGGTTACAATGAGCAGTTCTTC.

The V call is TRBV10-1, the J call TRBJ1-3; D is ambiguous. CDR3 length: 14 residues. Germline-derived CDR1 and CDR2 are WNHNN and SYGVQD (reference sequence). Trimming removed 4 bases from V and 2 bases from J, with 9 bases in between. CDR3 protein: CASSGAVTGNTIYF. CDR3 nucleotides: TGCGCCAGCAGTGGTGCGGTAACTGGAAACACCATATATTTT.

This clone was picked up one time. V and J are TRBV7-9 and TRBJ2-5, with a possible D match to TRBD1 (5 bases). The CDR3 is 14 residues long. From germline, CDR1 is SEHNR and CDR2 FQNEAQ (reference sequence). The ends were cut back, 7 bases at V and 3 bases at J, with 15 bases in the middle. The CDR3 loop is CASIGPDREETQYF. The DNA of the CDR3 is TGTGCCAGCATCGGACCCGACAGAGAAGAGACCCAGTACTTC.